The sample holds many counts of the clone carrying this T cell receptor (beta chain). No antigen is known for it. It was about 10 milliliters of peripheral blood that were drawn from each donor. No fewer than 6 million PBMCs went into each sample. CDR3 length: 13 residues. V lost 7 bases and J 7 bases, leaving 14 bases between the germline ends. Germline V lookup: CDR1 SGHTA, CDR2 FQGNSA. This record belongs to a study of blood T cells in healthy people across ages. Study observations and caveats: It was held that diversity estimates obtained from one million T cells represented underestimates. Aged donors had fewer naive CD4+ cells and lower diversity than long-lived donors.

The authors ran a second PCR of about 6 to 11 cycles using a sample-barcoded 5' primer and a J-beta primer mix. TCRdb re-called the 5' RACE reads with MiXCR, one entry per CDR3 protein. The repertoire includes about 780,000 distinct CDR3 sequences, about 42% of them detected once, and 15% to 20% sits in the top ten. The sequenced sample was blood. This chain uses TRBV7-2 with TRBJ2-4; D gene unclear. This clonotype originated in a man aged 80 or over in good health. DNA for the CDR3: TGTGCCAGCACCGGTCCGGGTGTGAACATTCAGTACTTC. Residues: CASTGPGVNIQYF.